These T cell receptor beta chains were read from a single sample in a study of graft-versus-host responses after intestinal transplantation. The method was immunoSEQ multiplex PCR; TCRdb's version includes in-frame clones alone and lacks a portion of them. The data show 15,000 or so clones, with roughly 81% seen just once and around 3.5% held by the top ten. The sequenced sample was ileum tissue, obtained 14 days after transplant. The receptors come from a human patient who received an intestinal transplant, so some T cells may come from the graft donor. Both conserved end residues are part of each CDR3. D genes are given only for firm matches. Expanded clones get a size class; other rows say once, few or many, or leave the size out.

size	V	D	J	DNA	CDR3
-	TRBV7-9	TRBD2	TRBJ2-7	TGTGCCAGCAGCTTCGAAATGAGTATGGTAGCGGGAGTCGAGCAGTACTTC	CASSFEMSMVAGVEQYF
-	TRBV28	-	TRBJ1-5	TGTGCCAGCAGGGATATCCCTTATAGCAATCAGCCCCAGCATTTT	CASRDIPYSNQPQHF
-	TRBV9	TRBD2	TRBJ2-5	TGTGCCAGCAGCGTAGGGCCTAGCGGAGCGGGGGAGACCCAGTACTTC	CASSVGPSGAGETQYF
-	TRBV11-2	TRBD2	TRBJ2-3	TGTGCCAGCAGCCGGGGACTAGCGGGGGCCACAGATACGCAGTATTTT	CASSRGLAGATDTQYF
-	TRBV29-1	TRBD1	TRBJ2-7	TGCAGCGTTGGGGGACAGGGTTCCTACGAGCAGTACTTC	CSVGGQGSYEQYF
-	TRBV18	TRBD2	TRBJ2-1	TGTGCCAGCTCACCCTCCGCGGGGGGTCTCAGTGAGCAGTTCTTC	CASSPSAGGLSEQFF
-	TRBV30	-	TRBJ2-7	TGTGCCTGGAGTCGGTGGACGGCCCCCTACGAGCAGTACTTC	CAWSRWTAPYEQYF
few	TRBV9	-	TRBJ1-5	TGTGCCAGCAGCGTAGGGGAGAGTCAGCCCCAGCATTTT	CASSVGESQPQHF
-	TRBV6-5	-	TRBJ2-1	TGTGCCAGCAGTTACCGGGCGGAGGCGGGCAATGAGCAGTTCTTC	CASSYRAEAGNEQFF
-	TRBV6-5	-	TRBJ1-5	TGTGCCAGCAGTTACGGTAGGGCAAATCAGCCCCAGCATTTT	CASSYGRANQPQHF
once	TRBV10-1	-	TRBJ2-1	TGCGCCAGCAGTGAGGTTGGGGTTGAGCAGTTCTTC	CASSEVGVEQFF
few	TRBV7-2	TRBD1	TRBJ1-5	TGTGCCAGCAGCACGGGACAGCGGAGCAATCAGCCCCAGCATTTT	CASSTGQRSNQPQHF
-	TRBV30	TRBD1	TRBJ1-2	TGTGCCTGGAGTCAAAACAGGGGAGCTAACTATGGCTACACCTTC	CAWSQNRGANYGYTF
-	TRBV28	-	TRBJ1-1	TGTGCCAGCAGTTTATCTGAGCAGGGGAGGCTCGCTTTCTTT	CASSLSEQGRLAFF
-	TRBV30	-	TRBJ1-1	TGTGCCTGGAGCGTCGTAAACACTGAAGCTTTCTTT	CAWSVVNTEAFF
-	TRBV5-5	-	TRBJ1-1	TGTGCCAGCAGCTTTGGGGACACTGAAGCTTTCTTT	CASSFGDTEAFF
-	TRBV5-5	-	TRBJ2-7	TGTGCCAGCAGCTTGGGGGTGACTTACTACGAGCAGTACTTC	CASSLGVTYYEQYF
-	TRBV7-3	-	TRBJ2-3	TGTGCCAGCAGCCGTGGACGGTTCACAGATACGCAGTATTTT	CASSRGRFTDTQYF
few	TRBV5-6	-	TRBJ2-7	TGTGCCAGCAGCTTTGGGGGTTTCGAGCAGTACTTC	CASSFGGFEQYF
-	TRBV9	-	TRBJ1-1	TGTGCCAGCAGCGTAGCTCCAGCGAACACTGAAGCTTTCTTT	CASSVAPANTEAFF
-	TRBV18	TRBD1	TRBJ2-3	TGTGCCAGCTCACTAGCCTTAAGGACAGGGGGCTCCACAGATACGCAGTATTTT	CASSLALRTGGSTDTQYF
-	TRBV10-1	-	TRBJ1-1	TGCGCCAGCAGTGAGAACAGGGAAACTGAAGCTTTCTTT	CASSENRETEAFF
-	TRBV10-3	-	TRBJ1-5	TGTGCCATCAGTCGGGGAGCGAGCAATCAGCCCCAGCATTTT	CAISRGASNQPQHF
-	TRBV30	TRBD2	TRBJ2-7	TGTGCCTGGAGAATAGCGGGGAGCTCCTACGAGCAGTACTTC	CAWRIAGSSYEQYF
-	TRBV4-2	-	TRBJ1-6	TGTGCCAGCAGCCAAGATCCCCTCAGCTCCTATAATTCACCCCTCCACTTT	CASSQDPLSSYNSPLHF
-	TRBV4-1	TRBD1	TRBJ1-5	TGCGCCAGCAGCCACGAGGGGGCGGGTCAGCCCCAGCATTTT	CASSHEGAGQPQHF
-	TRBV6-1	TRBD1	TRBJ1-1	TGTGCCAGCAGTAAAACCGGGACAGGGAACACTGAAGCTTTCTTT	CASSKTGTGNTEAFF
-	TRBV7-6	-	TRBJ2-3	TGTGCCAACTCAACACAGGGCGGCAGCACAGATACGCAGTATTTT	CANSTQGGSTDTQYF
-	TRBV28	-	TRBJ2-7	TGTGCCAGCAGAAAATCGCGGGGGCAGATCTACGAGCAGTACTTC	CASRKSRGQIYEQYF
once	TRBV5-6	TRBD2	TRBJ2-7	TGTGCCAGCAGCTGGTGGACTAGCGGGAAACGCGAGCAGTACTTC	CASSWWTSGKREQYF
-	TRBV6-5	-	TRBJ2-5	TGTGCCAGCAGTTACGCCGGGGACGGAGGAGGGACCCAGTACTTC	CASSYAGDGGGTQYF
-	TRBV10-3	-	TRBJ1-2	TGTGCCATCAGTGACCCGGGACTGGCGGATGGCTACACCTTC	CAISDPGLADGYTF
-	TRBV19	-	TRBJ1-6	TGTGCCAGTAGTATGGGTTCACCCCTCCACTTT	CASSMGSPLHF
-	TRBV19	TRBD2	TRBJ2-7	TGTGCCAGTAGTCCAAAAGCGACCGGGACTAGTCTTCGGTGGGGCTGGGTCGACGAGCAGTACTTC	CASSPKATGTSLRWGWVDEQYF
once	TRBV30	-	TRBJ1-2	TGTGCCTGGAGTGGCGCCCCGACAGTCTATGGCTACACCTTC	CAWSGAPTVYGYTF
few	TRBV9	-	TRBJ1-1	TGTGCCAGCAGCGTAGAGGAGTGGAACACTGAAGCTTTCTTT	CASSVEEWNTEAFF
few	TRBV19	-	TRBJ2-6	TGTGCCAGTACCATCATTGGGGGCGGGGCCAACGTCCTGACTTTC	CASTIIGGGANVLTF
-	TRBV10-3	TRBD1	TRBJ2-1	TGTGCCATCAGTCCTGGACAGGGTATAGGGAATGAGCAGTTCTTC	CAISPGQGIGNEQFF
-	TRBV28	-	TRBJ1-3	TGTGCCAGCAGTTCATACATGCAGGGTGCCCGAAACACCATATATTTT	CASSSYMQGARNTIYF
-	TRBV9	-	TRBJ2-1	TGTGCCAGCAGCAGCCGGGACCTGAACAATGAGCAGTTCTTC	CASSSRDLNNEQFF
few	TRBV10-2	-	TRBJ2-3	TGCGCCAGCAGTCGCACGTGGGTTTTAGGTCAACTCACAGATACGCAGTATTTT	CASSRTWVLGQLTDTQYF
-	TRBV19	TRBD1	TRBJ2-7	TGTGCCAGTAGTGTGACAGGGGCTTCCTCCTACGAGCAGTACTTC	CASSVTGASSYEQYF
-	TRBV4-1	TRBD2	TRBJ2-3	TGCGCCAGCAGCCAAGATCTCACTAGCGGGCGCACAGATACGCAGTATTTT	CASSQDLTSGRTDTQYF
-	TRBV4-1	-	TRBJ1-5	TGCGCCAGCAGCCAAGAGGTTCTAGGTTTTAACCTAGCCCAGCCCCAGCATTTT	CASSQEVLGFNLAQPQHF
once	TRBV7-6	-	TRBJ2-5	TGTGCCAGCAGCTTAGTGTCCGGGCAAGAGACCCAGTACTTC	CASSLVSGQETQYF
once	TRBV5-6	-	TRBJ2-7	TGTGCCAGCAGCTTGGTAGAAGCTTCCGAGCAGTACTTC	CASSLVEASEQYF
-	TRBV29-1	-	TRBJ2-3	TGCAGCGGGAGGGTGGGCCCCATGGGTCCAGATACGCAGTATTTT	CSGRVGPMGPDTQYF